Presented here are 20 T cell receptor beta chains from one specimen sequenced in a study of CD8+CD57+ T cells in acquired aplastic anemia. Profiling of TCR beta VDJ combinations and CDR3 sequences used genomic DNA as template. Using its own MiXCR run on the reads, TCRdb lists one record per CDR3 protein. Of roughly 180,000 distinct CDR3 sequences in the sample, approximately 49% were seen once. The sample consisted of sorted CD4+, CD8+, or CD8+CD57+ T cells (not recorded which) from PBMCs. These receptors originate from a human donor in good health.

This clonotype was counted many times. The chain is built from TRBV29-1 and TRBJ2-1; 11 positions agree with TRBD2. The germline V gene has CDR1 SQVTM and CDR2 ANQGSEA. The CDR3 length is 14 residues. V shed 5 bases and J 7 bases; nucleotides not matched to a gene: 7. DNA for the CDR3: TGCAGCGTTTCCCGTGTAGCGGGAGGGAATGAGCAGTTCTTC. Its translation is CSVSRVAGGNEQFF.

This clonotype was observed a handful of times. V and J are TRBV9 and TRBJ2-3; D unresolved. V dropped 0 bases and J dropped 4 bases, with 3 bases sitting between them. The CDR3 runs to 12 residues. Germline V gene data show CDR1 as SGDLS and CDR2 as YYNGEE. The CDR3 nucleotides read TGTGCCAGCAGCGTAGAGGCAGATACGCAGTATTTT. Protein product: CASSVEADTQYF.

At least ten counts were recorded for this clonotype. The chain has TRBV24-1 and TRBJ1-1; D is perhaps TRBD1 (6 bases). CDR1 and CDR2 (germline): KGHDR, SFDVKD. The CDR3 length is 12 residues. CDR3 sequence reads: CATRGQNTEAFF. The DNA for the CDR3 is TGTGCGACCCGGGGGCAGAACACTGAAGCTTTCTTT.

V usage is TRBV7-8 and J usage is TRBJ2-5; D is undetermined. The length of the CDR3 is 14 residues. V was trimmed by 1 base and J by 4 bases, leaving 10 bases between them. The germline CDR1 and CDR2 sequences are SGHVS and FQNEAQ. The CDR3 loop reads CASSLVTRPETQYF. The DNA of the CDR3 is TGTGCCAGCAGCTTAGTGACAAGGCCAGAGACCCAGTACTTC.

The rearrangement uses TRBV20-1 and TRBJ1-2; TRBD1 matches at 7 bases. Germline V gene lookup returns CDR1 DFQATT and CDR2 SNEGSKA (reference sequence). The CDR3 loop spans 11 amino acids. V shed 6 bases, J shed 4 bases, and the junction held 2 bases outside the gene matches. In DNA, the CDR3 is TGCAGTGCCGGGACAGCCTATGGCTACACCTTC. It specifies CSAGTAYGYTF.

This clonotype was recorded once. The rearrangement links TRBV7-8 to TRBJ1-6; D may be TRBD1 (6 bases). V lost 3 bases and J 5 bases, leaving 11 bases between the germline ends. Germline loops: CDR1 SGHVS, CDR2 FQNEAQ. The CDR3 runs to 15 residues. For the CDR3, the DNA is TGTGCCAGCAGCTTGGGGGCGGGGGATAATTCACCCCTCCACTTT. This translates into CASSLGAGDNSPLHF.

DNA for the CDR3: TGCAGCGTGGGGGGGGACTATGGCTACACCTTC. Amino acids: CSVGGDYGYTF. The chain has TRBV29-1 and TRBJ1-2, with a tentative D call TRBD1 (5 bases). CDR3 length equals 11 residues. Trimming took 6 bases from V and 3 from J, leaving 8 bases between them. Germline CDR1 SQVTM, CDR2 ANQGSEA.

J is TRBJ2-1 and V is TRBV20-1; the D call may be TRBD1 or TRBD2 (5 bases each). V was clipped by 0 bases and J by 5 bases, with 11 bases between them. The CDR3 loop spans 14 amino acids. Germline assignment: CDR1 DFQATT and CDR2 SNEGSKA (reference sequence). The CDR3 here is CSAREGVRDNEQFF. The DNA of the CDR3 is TGCAGTGCTAGAGAGGGGGTCAGGGACAATGAGCAGTTCTTC.

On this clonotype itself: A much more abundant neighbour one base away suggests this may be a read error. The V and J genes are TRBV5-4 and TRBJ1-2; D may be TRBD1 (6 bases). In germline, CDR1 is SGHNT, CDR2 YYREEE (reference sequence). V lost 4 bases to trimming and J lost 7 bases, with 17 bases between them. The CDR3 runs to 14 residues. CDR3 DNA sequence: TGTGCCAGCAGCCACAAACAGGGTCTTGGTGGCTACACCTTC. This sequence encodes CASSHKQGLGGYTF.

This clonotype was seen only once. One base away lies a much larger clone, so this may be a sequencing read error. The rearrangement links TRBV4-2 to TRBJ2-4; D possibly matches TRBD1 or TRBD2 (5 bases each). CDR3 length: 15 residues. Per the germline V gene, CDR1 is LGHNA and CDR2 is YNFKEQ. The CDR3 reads CASSLDSGAKNLQYF. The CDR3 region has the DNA TGTGCCAGCAGCCTAGATTCCGGGGCCAAAAACCTTCAGTACTTC.

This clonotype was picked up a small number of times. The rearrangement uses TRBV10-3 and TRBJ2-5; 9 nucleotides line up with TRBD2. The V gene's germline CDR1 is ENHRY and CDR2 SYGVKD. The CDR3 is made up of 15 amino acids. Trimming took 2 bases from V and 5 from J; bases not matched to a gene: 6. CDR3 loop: CAISERAGGQETQYF. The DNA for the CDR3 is TGTGCCATCAGTGAGCGAGCGGGGGGTCAGGAGACCCAGTACTTC.

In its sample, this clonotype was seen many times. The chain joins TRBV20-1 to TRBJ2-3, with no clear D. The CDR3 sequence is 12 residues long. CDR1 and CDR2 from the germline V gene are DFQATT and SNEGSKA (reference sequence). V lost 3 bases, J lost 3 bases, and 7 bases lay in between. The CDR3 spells CSARDRTDTQYF. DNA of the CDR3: TGCAGTGCTAGGGACCGTACAGATACGCAGTATTTT.

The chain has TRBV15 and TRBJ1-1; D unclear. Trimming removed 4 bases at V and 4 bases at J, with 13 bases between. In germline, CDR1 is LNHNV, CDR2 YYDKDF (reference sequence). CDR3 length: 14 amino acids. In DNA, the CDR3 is TGTGCCACCAGCAAAGAGGGTGTGGGCACTGAAGCTTTCTTT. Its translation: CATSKEGVGTEAFF. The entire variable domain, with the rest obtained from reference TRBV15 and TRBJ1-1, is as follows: DAMVIQNPRYQVTQFGKPVTLSCSQTLNHNVMYWYQQKSSQAPKLLFHYYDKDFNNEADTPDNFQSRRPNTSFCFLDIRSPGLGDTAMYLCATSKEGVGTEAFFGQGTRLTVV.

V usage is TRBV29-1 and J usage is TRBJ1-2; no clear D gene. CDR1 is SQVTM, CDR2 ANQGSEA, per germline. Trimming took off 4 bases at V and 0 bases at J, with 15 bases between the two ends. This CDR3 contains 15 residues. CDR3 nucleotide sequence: TGCAGCGTTGCGTGGGGAGGTGGGCCTAACTATGGCTACACCTTC. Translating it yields CSVAWGGGPNYGYTF.

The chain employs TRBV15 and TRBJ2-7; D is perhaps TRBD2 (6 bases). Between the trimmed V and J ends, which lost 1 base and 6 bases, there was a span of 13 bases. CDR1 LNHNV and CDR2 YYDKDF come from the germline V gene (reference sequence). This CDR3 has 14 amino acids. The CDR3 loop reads CATSRGRDLSEQYF. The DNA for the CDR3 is TGTGCCACCAGCAGAGGACGGGACTTAAGCGAGCAGTACTTC. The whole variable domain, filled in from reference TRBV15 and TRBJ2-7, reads DAMVIQNPRYQVTQFGKPVTLSCSQTLNHNVMYWYQQKSSQAPKLLFHYYDKDFNNEADTPDNFQSRRPNTSFCFLDIRSPGLGDTAMYLCATSRGRDLSEQYFGPGTRLTVT.

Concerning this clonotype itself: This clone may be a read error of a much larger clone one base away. The CDR3 loop is CAGRRIYGQYF. CDR3 nucleotide sequence: TGTGCCGGCAGACGGATCTACGGGCAGTACTTC. The rearrangement uses TRBV2 and TRBJ2-7; D is unclear. The germline gives CDR1 SNHLY, CDR2 FYNNEI. This CDR3 is 11 amino acids long.

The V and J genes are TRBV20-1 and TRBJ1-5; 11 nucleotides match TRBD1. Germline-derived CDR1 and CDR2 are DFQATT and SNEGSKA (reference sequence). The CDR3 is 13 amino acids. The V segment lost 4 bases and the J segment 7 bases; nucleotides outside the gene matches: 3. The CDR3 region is CSAIGTGGQPQHF. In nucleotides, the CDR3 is TGCAGTGCTATCGGGACAGGGGGGCAGCCCCAGCATTTT.

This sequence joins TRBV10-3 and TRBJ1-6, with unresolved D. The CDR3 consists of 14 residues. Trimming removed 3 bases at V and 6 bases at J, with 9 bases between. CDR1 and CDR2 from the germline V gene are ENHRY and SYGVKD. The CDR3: CAISDHQSNSPLHF. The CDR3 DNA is TGTGCCATCAGTGATCATCAGTCTAATTCACCCCTCCACTTT.

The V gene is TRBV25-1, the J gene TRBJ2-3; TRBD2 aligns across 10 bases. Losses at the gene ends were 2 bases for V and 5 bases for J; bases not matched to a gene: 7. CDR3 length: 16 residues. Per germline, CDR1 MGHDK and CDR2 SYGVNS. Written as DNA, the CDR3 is TGTGCCAGCAGTGAAGTAGCGGGGGGACGCGGAGATACGCAGTATTTT. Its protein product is CASSEVAGGRGDTQYF.

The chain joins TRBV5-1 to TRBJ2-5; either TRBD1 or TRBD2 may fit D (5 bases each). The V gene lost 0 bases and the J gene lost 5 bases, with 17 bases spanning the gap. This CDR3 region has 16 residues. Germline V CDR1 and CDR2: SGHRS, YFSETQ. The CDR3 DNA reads TGCGCCAGCAGCTTGGCCCCAGTTCGAGGGGAGGAGACCCAGTACTTC. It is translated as CASSLAPVRGEETQYF.